The entry that follows covers one T cell receptor beta chain sequence. The antigen is not known. Antigen-specific CD4+ T cells were first expanded with viral peptide pools by the ViraFEST assay and only then sequenced. Subsequent to a culture period of around 10 days, CD4+ T cells were isolated. The vaccine recipients had no prior SARS-CoV-2 infection, with negative nucleocapsid antibodies. The CDR3 is 12 amino acids. Germline assignment: CDR1 ENHRY and CDR2 SYGVKD. V was clipped by 10 bases and J by 6 bases; unmatched bases: 6. The data derive from a study of vaccination effects on CD4 cells after COVID-19. Repertoires were generated with immunoSEQ multiplex PCR, while TCRdb's copy carries only in-frame clones and drops some. This table has 35,000 to 40,000 clones, less than 70% appearing once. Findings and limits, study-wide: Late post-vaccination samples showed marked contraction of infection- and vaccine-induced clones.

The chain uses TRBV10-3 and TRBJ2-1; 7 bases map to TRBD1. The source is a human donor who received a COVID-19 vaccine. This material consisted of CD4+ T cells from PBMCs cultured with HCoV-OC43 spike peptides, taken before COVID-19 vaccination. Described subset: HCoV-OC43 spike overlapping peptide pool stimulation. The CDR3: CATWDSCNEQFF. CDR3 nucleotides: TGTGCCACGTGGGACAGCTGCAATGAGCAGTTCTTC.